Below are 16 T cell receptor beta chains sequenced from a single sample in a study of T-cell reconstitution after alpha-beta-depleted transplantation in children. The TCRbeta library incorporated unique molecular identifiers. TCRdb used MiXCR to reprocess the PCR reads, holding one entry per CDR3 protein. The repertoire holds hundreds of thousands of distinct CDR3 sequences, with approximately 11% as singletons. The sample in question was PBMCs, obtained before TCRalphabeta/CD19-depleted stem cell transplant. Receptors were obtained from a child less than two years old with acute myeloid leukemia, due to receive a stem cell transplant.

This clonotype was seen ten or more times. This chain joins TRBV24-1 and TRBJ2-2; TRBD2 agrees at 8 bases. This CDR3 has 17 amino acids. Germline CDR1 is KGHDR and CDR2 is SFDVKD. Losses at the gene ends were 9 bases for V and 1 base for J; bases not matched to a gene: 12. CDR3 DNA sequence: TGTGCCACCGATCCCACTCAGCGGGAGAGGAACACCGGGGAGCTGTTTTTT. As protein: CATDPTQRERNTGELFF.

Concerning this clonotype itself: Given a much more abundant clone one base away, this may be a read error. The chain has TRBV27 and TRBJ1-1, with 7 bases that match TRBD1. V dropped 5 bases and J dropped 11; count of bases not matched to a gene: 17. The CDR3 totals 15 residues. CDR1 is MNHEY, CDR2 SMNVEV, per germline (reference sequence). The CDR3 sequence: CASSPTLQGVRMAFF. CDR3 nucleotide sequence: TGTGCCAGCAGTCCGACTCTGCAGGGGGTCCGGATGGCTTTCTTT.

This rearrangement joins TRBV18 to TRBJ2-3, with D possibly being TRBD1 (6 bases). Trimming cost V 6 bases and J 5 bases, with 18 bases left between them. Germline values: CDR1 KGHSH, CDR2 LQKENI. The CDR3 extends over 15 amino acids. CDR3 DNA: TGTGCCAGCTCTCCCTCCCCAGGGGCGGGAGATACGCAGTATTTT. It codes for CASSPSPGAGDTQYF.

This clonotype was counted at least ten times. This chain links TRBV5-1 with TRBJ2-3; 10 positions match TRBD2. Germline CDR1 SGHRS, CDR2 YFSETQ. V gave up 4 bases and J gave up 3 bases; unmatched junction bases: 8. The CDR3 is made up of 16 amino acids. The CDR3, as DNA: TGCGCCAGCAGCCCCTGGAGCGGGAGGGCTACAGATACGCAGTATTTT. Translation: CASSPWSGRATDTQYF.

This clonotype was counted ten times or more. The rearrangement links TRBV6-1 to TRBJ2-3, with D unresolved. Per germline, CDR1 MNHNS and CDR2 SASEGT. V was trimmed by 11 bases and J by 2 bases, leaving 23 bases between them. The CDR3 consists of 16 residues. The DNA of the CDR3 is TGTGCCGTCCGCCCGAGTCCCAGTTCAACCACAGATACGCAGTATTTT. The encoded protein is CAVRPSPSSTTDTQYF.

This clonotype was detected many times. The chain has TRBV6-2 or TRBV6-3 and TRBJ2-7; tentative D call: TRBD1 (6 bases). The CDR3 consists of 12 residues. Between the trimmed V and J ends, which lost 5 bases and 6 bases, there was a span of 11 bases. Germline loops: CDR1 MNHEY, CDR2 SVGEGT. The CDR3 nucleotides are TGTGCCAGCAGTCCTACAGGGCGCGAGCAGTACTTC. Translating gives CASSPTGREQYF.

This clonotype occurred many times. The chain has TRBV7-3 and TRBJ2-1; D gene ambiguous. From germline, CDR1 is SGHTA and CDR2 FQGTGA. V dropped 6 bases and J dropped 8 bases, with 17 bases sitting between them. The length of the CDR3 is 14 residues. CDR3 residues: CASRSSQASDEQFF. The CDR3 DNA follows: TGTGCCAGCAGATCCTCCCAAGCGTCAGATGAGCAGTTCTTC.

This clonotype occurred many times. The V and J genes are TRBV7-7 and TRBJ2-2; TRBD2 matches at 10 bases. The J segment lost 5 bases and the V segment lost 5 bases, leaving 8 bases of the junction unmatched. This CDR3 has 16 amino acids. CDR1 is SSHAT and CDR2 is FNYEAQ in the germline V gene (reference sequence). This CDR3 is CASSPALAGDTGELFF. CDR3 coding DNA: TGTGCCAGCAGCCCGGCGCTAGCGGGAGATACCGGGGAGCTGTTTTTT.

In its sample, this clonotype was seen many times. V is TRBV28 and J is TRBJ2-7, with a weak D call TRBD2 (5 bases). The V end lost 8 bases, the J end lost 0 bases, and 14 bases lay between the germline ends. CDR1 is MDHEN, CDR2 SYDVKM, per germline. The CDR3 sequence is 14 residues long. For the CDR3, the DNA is TGTGCCAGCGCTGGACCCACTAGCTCCTACGAGCAGTACTTC. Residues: CASAGPTSSYEQYF.

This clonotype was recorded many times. CDR3 amino acids: CSARVAGIGETQYF. CDR3 nucleotide sequence: TGCAGTGCTAGAGTTGCAGGGATCGGAGAGACCCAGTACTTC. The V gene is TRBV20-1, the J gene TRBJ2-5, with a weak D call TRBD1 (5 bases). Germline CDR1 is DFQATT and CDR2 is SNEGSKA (reference sequence). Trimming took off 1 base at V and 4 bases at J, with 13 bases between the two ends. The CDR3 consists of 14 residues.

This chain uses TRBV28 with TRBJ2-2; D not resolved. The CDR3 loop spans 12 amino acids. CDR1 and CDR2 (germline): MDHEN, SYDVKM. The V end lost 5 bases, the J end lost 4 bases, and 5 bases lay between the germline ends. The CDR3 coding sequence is TGTGCCAGCAGTATTGTCACCGGGGAGCTGTTTTTT. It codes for CASSIVTGELFF.

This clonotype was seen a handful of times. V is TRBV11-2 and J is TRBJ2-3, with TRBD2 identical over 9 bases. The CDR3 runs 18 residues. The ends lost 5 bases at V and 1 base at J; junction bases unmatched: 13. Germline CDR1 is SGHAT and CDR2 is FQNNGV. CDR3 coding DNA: TGTGCCAGCAGCCTCACAGCGGGAGGCCTCTTAGGCACAGATACGCAGTATTTT. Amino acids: CASSLTAGGLLGTDTQYF.

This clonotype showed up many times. The CDR3 region has the DNA TGCAGTGCGGACTGGACTAGCGGGGGGGCAGAGACCCAGTACTTC. Translated, it gives CSADWTSGGAETQYF. The chain carries TRBV20-1 and TRBJ2-5; TRBD2 matches at 15 bases. The CDR3 is made up of 15 amino acids. Germline-derived CDR1 and CDR2 are DFQATT and SNEGSKA (reference sequence). V shed 6 bases, J shed 4 bases, and the junction held 6 bases outside the gene matches.

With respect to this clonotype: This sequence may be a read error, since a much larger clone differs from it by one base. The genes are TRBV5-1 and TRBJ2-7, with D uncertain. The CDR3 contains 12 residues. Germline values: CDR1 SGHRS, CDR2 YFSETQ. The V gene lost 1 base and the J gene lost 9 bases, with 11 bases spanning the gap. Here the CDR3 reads CASSLIGSAQYF. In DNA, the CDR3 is TGCGCCAGCAGCTTGATCGGTTCCGCGCAGTACTTC.

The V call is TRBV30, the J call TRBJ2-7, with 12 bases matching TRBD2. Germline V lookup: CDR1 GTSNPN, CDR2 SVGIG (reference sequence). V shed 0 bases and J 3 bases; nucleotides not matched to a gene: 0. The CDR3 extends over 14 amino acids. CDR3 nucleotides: TGTGCCTGGAGTGTGGGACTAGCGGGCTACGAGCAGTACTTC. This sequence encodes CAWSVGLAGYEQYF.

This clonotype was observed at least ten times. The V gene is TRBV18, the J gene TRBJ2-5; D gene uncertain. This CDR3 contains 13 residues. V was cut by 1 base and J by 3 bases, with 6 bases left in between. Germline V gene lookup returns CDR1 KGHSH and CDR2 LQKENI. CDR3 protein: CASSPRQEETQYF. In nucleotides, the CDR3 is TGTGCCAGCTCACCACGGCAGGAAGAGACCCAGTACTTC.